This entry lists 26 T cell receptor beta chains sequenced from one sample in a study of control samples from healthy donors and cancer patients. Only in-frame clones appear in the TCRdb table, and some are missing; sequencing was by immunoSEQ multiplex PCR. Counted here are about 120,000 clones, roughly 88% occurring once; the ten biggest clones make up around 3.5%. Sequencing was done on a sample of blood. The receptors were sampled from a man aged 35 to 55 in good health.

Points on this clone: At the DNA level, this CDR3 is encoded by other sequences in the same sample as well. The rearrangement links TRBV12-3 or TRBV12-4 to TRBJ2-3, with no clear D. V lost 5 bases to trimming and J lost 3 bases, with 6 bases between them. The CDR3 has 12 amino acids. The CDR3 sequence is CASSLGTDTQYF. In nucleotides, the CDR3 is TGTGCCAGCAGTCTGGGGACAGATACGCAGTATTTT.

The V call is TRBV7-3, the J call TRBJ2-2; D unresolved. The V gene lost 0 bases and the J gene lost 4 bases, with 15 bases spanning the gap. The germline gives CDR1 SGHTA, CDR2 FQGTGA. The CDR3 contains 17 residues. CDR3 region: CASSLTPTVSVTGELFF. CDR3 in DNA: TGTGCCAGCAGCTTAACGCCGACCGTGTCAGTCACCGGGGAGCTGTTTTTT.

V usage is TRBV11-2 and J usage is TRBJ2-7, with 8 bases matching TRBD2. CDR3 size: 16 residues. Germline V gene data show CDR1 as SGHAT and CDR2 as FQNNGV. With 5 bases clipped from V and 0 bases from J, the junction kept 9 bases outside the gene matches. CDR3 DNA: TGTGCCAGCAGCCCCCGAGGAGCGGGGGACTCCTACGAGCAGTACTTC. Residues: CASSPRGAGDSYEQYF. Using reference TRBV11-2 and TRBJ2-7 for the parts outside the CDR3, the full variable domain is EAGVAQSPRYKIIEKRQSVAFWCNPISGHATLYWYQQILGQGPKLLIQFQNNGVVDDSQLPKDRFSAERLKGVDSTLKIQPAKLEDSAVYLCASSPRGAGDSYEQYFGPGTRLTVT.

The chain carries TRBV5-1 and TRBJ2-1; tentative D call: TRBD2 (6 bases). Per germline, CDR1 SGHRS and CDR2 YFSETQ. Trimming stripped 5 bases from V and 9 bases from J, with 21 bases between. The CDR3 extends over 15 amino acids. The CDR3 region has the DNA TGCGCCAGCAGTTCCGGACTACCAGCGGTCGGTGAGCAGTTCTTC. Amino acids: CASSSGLPAVGEQFF.

Worth noting for this clone: This same CDR3 is encoded by further DNA sequences in the sample. This rearrangement joins TRBV5-1 to TRBJ2-2, with TRBD1 matching 7 bases. The CDR3 covers 14 residues. CDR1 is SGHRS and CDR2 is YFSETQ in the germline V gene. V lost 4 bases, J lost 2 bases, and 2 bases stayed unmatched. In DNA form, the CDR3 reads TGCGCCAGCAGCCGGGACAGAAACACCGGGGAGCTGTTTTTT. It encodes CASSRDRNTGELFF.

The J gene is TRBJ2-3, the V gene TRBV9; D possibly uses TRBD1 or TRBD2 (5 bases each). The CDR3 is 15 residues long. Between the trimmed V and J ends, which lost 4 bases and 0 bases, there was a span of 12 bases. The germline CDR1 and CDR2 sequences are SGDLS and YYNGEE. The CDR3 loop reads CASSLGTASTDTQYF. The DNA of the CDR3 is TGTGCCAGCAGCCTCGGGACCGCTAGCACAGATACGCAGTATTTT.

This chain uses TRBV13 with TRBJ2-4; no definite D call. Germline V gene data show CDR1 as PRHDT and CDR2 as FYEKMQ (reference sequence). V was pared by 0 bases and J by 2 bases, with 5 bases between. CDR3 length: 14 amino acids. CDR3 sequence: CASSLGGTKNIQYF. The CDR3 DNA is TGTGCCAGCAGCTTAGGGGGCACCAAAAACATTCAGTACTTC.

The chain links TRBV7-8 to TRBJ1-2, with no clear D. The V and J ends lost 5 bases and 8 bases respectively, with 15 bases between them. The germline V gene has CDR1 SGHVS and CDR2 FQNEAQ. CDR3 size: 13 residues. CDR3: CASSLRTGGGYTF. Here the CDR3 DNA reads TGTGCCAGCAGCCTACGGACCGGCGGAGGCTACACCTTC. Looking up the rest from reference TRBV7-8 and TRBJ1-2 gives the full variable domain: GAGVSQSPRYKVAKRGQDVALRCDPISGHVSLFWYQQALGQGPEFLTYFQNEAQLDKSGLPSDRFFAERPEGSVSTLKIQRTQQEDSAVYLCASSLRTGGGYTFGSGTRLTVV.

The V gene is TRBV10-1, the J gene TRBJ2-1; TRBD1 agrees at 8 bases. Losses at the gene ends were 9 bases for V and 1 base for J; bases not matched to a gene: 5. This CDR3 has 14 amino acids. CDR1 WNHNN and CDR2 SYGVQD come from the germline V gene (reference sequence). The CDR3 coding sequence is TGCGCCAGTGGACAGGGTGGGTCCTACAATGAGCAGTTCTTC. Translated, it gives CASGQGGSYNEQFF.

The chain is built from TRBV6-5 and TRBJ1-1; 7 bases map to TRBD1. This CDR3 spans 15 amino acids. Germline V CDR1 and CDR2: MNHEY, SVGAGI. The V and J ends lost 6 bases and 3 bases, in that order; junction bases with no gene match: 10. CDR3 nucleotides: TGTGCCAGCAGCCGACAGGGCTCGAGGGACACTGAAGCTTTCTTT. It translates to CASSRQGSRDTEAFF.

The chain recombines TRBV15 with TRBJ2-2; 10 bases are shared with TRBD2. CDR1 and CDR2 (germline): LNHNV, YYDKDF (reference sequence). The CDR3 extends over 17 amino acids. V lost 5 bases, J lost 3 bases, and 9 bases stayed unmatched. CDR3 protein: CATSGDPSGGYTGELFF. CDR3 nucleotide sequence: TGTGCCACCAGCGGCGATCCTAGCGGGGGTTACACCGGGGAGCTGTTTTTT.

A single count supports this clone. The CDR3 sequence: CASSLWQSYEQYF. The CDR3 nucleotides are TGTGCCAGCAGCTTATGGCAGTCCTACGAGCAGTACTTC. The chain combines TRBV7-2 with TRBJ2-7; no clear D. This CDR3 region has 13 residues. Germline CDR1 is SGHTA and CDR2 is FQGNSA. The ends were cut back, 2 bases at V and 1 base at J, with 6 bases in the middle. The full variable domain, with the rest looked up from reference TRBV7-2 and TRBJ2-7, is GAGVSQSPSNKVTEKGKDVELRCDPISGHTALYWYRQSLGQGLEFLIYFQGNSAPDKSGLPSDRFSAERTGGSVSTLTIQRTQQEDSAVYLCASSLWQSYEQYFGPGTRLTVT.

The chain recombines TRBV4-2 with TRBJ2-3; TRBD2 aligns across 12 bases. The germline gives CDR1 LGHNA, CDR2 YNFKEQ. V shed 1 base and J 6 bases; nucleotides not matched to a gene: 5. The CDR3 runs 16 residues. The DNA of the CDR3 is TGTGCCAGCAGCCAAGTCCGACTAGCGGGGGAGGATACGCAGTATTTT. This gives the protein CASSQVRLAGEDTQYF.

This clone has at least ten counts. The rearrangement uses TRBV5-1 and TRBJ1-2, with 10 positions matching TRBD1. The ends lost 3 bases at V and 8 bases at J; junction bases unmatched: 7. CDR3 length: 14 amino acids. The germline gives CDR1 SGHRS, CDR2 YFSETQ. This CDR3 reads CASSSTGTGDGYTF. In DNA, the CDR3 is TGCGCCAGCAGCTCGACCGGGACAGGGGACGGCTACACCTTC.

This clone was seen only a few times. The rearrangement uses TRBV9 and TRBJ1-5; D not resolved. Germline V gene data show CDR1 as SGDLS and CDR2 as YYNGEE. The CDR3 consists of 14 residues. V was cut by 0 bases and J by 2 bases, with 6 bases left in between. DNA for the CDR3: TGTGCCAGCAGCGTAGGGTGGGGCAATCAGCCCCAGCATTTT. It translates to CASSVGWGNQPQHF.

This clone appeared a single time. The V gene is TRBV9, the J gene TRBJ2-2; D perhaps matches TRBD1 (6 bases). Germline V gene data show CDR1 as SGDLS and CDR2 as YYNGEE. The CDR3 is 13 residues long. Trimming took 3 bases from V and 6 from J, leaving 9 bases between them. CDR3 DNA: TGTGCCAGCAGCGCACAGGGTTCCGGGGAGCTGTTTTTT. Translation gives CASSAQGSGELFF.

The V gene is TRBV10-3, the J gene TRBJ1-3, with TRBD1 matching 7 bases. CDR1 is ENHRY, CDR2 SYGVKD, per germline. This CDR3 is 15 amino acids long. Germline trimming cut 6 bases from V and 0 bases from J; bases unmatched to any gene: 5. CDR3 bases: TGTGCCATCAGGGCGACAGGGCGCTCTGGAAACACCATATATTTT. As protein: CAIRATGRSGNTIYF.

The J gene is TRBJ2-3, the V gene TRBV6-6; 8 nucleotides align to TRBD1. Losses at the gene ends were 11 bases for V and 4 bases for J; bases not matched to a gene: 17. The germline CDR1 and CDR2 sequences are MNHNY and SVGAGI (reference sequence). The CDR3 sequence is 16 residues long. This CDR3 is CAVSRGQGAGPDTQYF. DNA for the CDR3: TGTGCCGTATCCCGAGGTCAGGGGGCAGGGCCAGATACGCAGTATTTT.

The chain uses TRBV5-1 and TRBJ1-1; TRBD1 might be the D (6 bases). V gave up 2 bases and J gave up 4 bases, with 12 bases separating them. Germline CDR1 and CDR2: SGHRS and YFSETQ. The CDR3 runs to 14 residues. DNA for the CDR3: TGCGCCAGCAGCTTACAGGGTCGGGGCACTGAAGCTTTCTTT. Amino acids: CASSLQGRGTEAFF.

The chain joins TRBV4-1 to TRBJ1-1; 7 positions match TRBD1. This CDR3 spans 14 amino acids. Germline values: CDR1 MGHRA, CDR2 YSYEKL. The V and J ends lost 1 base and 4 bases, in that order; junction bases with no gene match: 3. CDR3 protein: CASSQADRVTEAFF. The DNA for the CDR3 is TGCGCCAGCAGCCAAGCAGACAGGGTCACTGAAGCTTTCTTT.

V and J are TRBV27 and TRBJ2-7; D gene ambiguous. The germline V and J ends were trimmed by 3 bases and 5 bases, with 14 bases remaining between them. CDR3 length equals 14 residues. CDR1 and CDR2 from the germline V gene are MNHEY and SMNVEV (reference sequence). The CDR3 DNA sequence: TGTGCCAGCAGTTTTAACGTTCGGGCTAACGAGCAGTACTTC. The encoded protein is CASSFNVRANEQYF.

The gene calls are TRBV24-1 and TRBJ2-2, with TRBD1 identical over 11 bases. The germline V gene has CDR1 KGHDR and CDR2 SFDVKD. The J segment lost 6 bases and the V segment lost 3 bases, leaving 5 bases of the junction unmatched. The CDR3 totals 16 residues. The CDR3 spells CATSDPGQGAAGELFF. CDR3 in DNA: TGTGCCACCAGTGATCCTGGACAGGGGGCGGCCGGGGAGCTGTTTTTT.

This rearrangement joins TRBV7-2 to TRBJ2-6; no clear D gene. The germline CDR1 and CDR2 sequences are SGHTA and FQGNSA. V lost 3 bases to trimming and J lost 0 bases, with 3 bases between them. The CDR3 totals 14 residues. The CDR3 DNA reads as TGTGCCAGCAGCTTCTCCTCTGGGGCCAACGTCCTGACTTTC. Translated, it gives CASSFSSGANVLTF.

The rearrangement uses TRBV24-1 and TRBJ1-2, with unresolved D. Germline V gene data show CDR1 as KGHDR and CDR2 as SFDVKD. Trimming cost V 3 bases and J 8 bases, with 18 bases left between them. The length of the CDR3 is 15 residues. CDR3 region: CATSDPADGPRGYTF. The CDR3 DNA reads TGTGCCACCAGTGATCCCGCCGACGGGCCCCGAGGCTACACCTTC.

The sample holds one count of this clone. V gene TRBV2 combines with J gene TRBJ2-1; 9 bases map to TRBD2. The CDR3 covers 14 residues. In germline, CDR1 is SNHLY, CDR2 FYNNEI. Trimming at V came to 7 bases and at J to 4 bases, leaving 5 bases not matched to a gene. CDR3 bases: TGTGCCAGCATGAGCGGGGGGAGTTACAATGAGCAGTTCTTC. Amino acids: CASMSGGSYNEQFF.

V usage is TRBV7-2 and J usage is TRBJ2-7; a weak D match, TRBD2 (5 bases). The V end was cut by 2 bases, the J end by 6 bases, with 17 bases between. In germline, CDR1 is SGHTA, CDR2 FQGNSA. CDR3 length: 15 residues. CDR3 amino acids: CASSLYPGDLREQYF. The CDR3 bases are TGTGCCAGCAGCTTATATCCCGGGGATCTCCGCGAGCAGTACTTC. Combining the CDR3 with reference TRBV7-2 and TRBJ2-7 gives the whole variable domain GAGVSQSPSNKVTEKGKDVELRCDPISGHTALYWYRQSLGQGLEFLIYFQGNSAPDKSGLPSDRFSAERTGGSVSTLTIQRTQQEDSAVYLCASSLYPGDLREQYFGPGTRLTVT.